This entry concerns a single T cell receptor (beta chain). Its specificity is unknown. A much larger clone lies a single base off, so this may be a read error. The germline CDR1 and CDR2 sequences are LGHDT and YNNKEL (reference sequence). The CDR3 covers 13 residues. This specimen comes from a study of molecular identifiers for immune sequencing clone quantification. Findings of the study overall: Spiked Jurkat TCR RNA equal to one cell could reportedly be picked out among 940,000 or so naive cells.

Naive CD8 T cells were sorted as CD8+CD4-CCR7+CD45RA+. For bulk TCR libraries, previously described methods and listed TCR primers were used. TCRdb called the PCR reads again in MiXCR, with one record for every CDR3 protein. The sample has approximately 590,000 distinct CDR3 sequences, about 25% seen once. The J gene is TRBJ1-1, the V gene TRBV3-1; D is unresolved. Sequencing was carried out using naive CD8+ T cells from blood, with Jurkat cell RNA spiked in. Specified subset: FACS-sorted CD8+CD4-CCR7+CD45RA+ naive T cells. The origin of this receptor is a human donor in good health. Some libraries in this study had Jurkat cell RNA spiked in. This chain's CDR3 is CASRGWGNTEASF. The DNA for the CDR3 is TGTGCCAGCAGAGGCTGGGGAAACACTGAAGCTTCCTTT.